A single sample is the source of the 27 T cell receptor beta chains below, sequenced in a study of post-analysis software for immune sequencing data. Findings and limits, study-wide: Five or six TRBV segments appeared more often in patients than in controls, and TRBV5-6, TRBV5-1 and TRBV20-1 were among these.

Unique molecular identifiers had been added to the TCR beta cDNA libraries. A single record per CDR3 protein comes from TCRdb applying MiXCR to the PCR reads. The sample includes 650,000 to 900,000 distinct CDR3 sequences, 35% to 55% of them seen just once. Their antigens are not known. Sequenced sample: blood. The source of these receptors is a girl between 10 and 17 years old with multiple sclerosis.

The J gene is TRBJ2-7, the V gene TRBV4-3; D is ambiguous. Trimming left V 8 bases short and J 0 bases short, with 14 bases between. Germline CDR1 is LGHNA and CDR2 is YSLEER. This CDR3 region has 14 residues. The CDR3 protein is CASDSILSSYEQYF. In DNA, the CDR3 is TGCGCCAGCGATTCGATTTTGAGCTCCTACGAGCAGTACTTC.

This clonotype appeared a few times. The chain links TRBV10-3 to TRBJ2-1, with D possibly being TRBD2 (5 bases). V lost 2 bases, J lost 6 bases, and 14 bases lay in between. The germline V gene has CDR1 ENHRY and CDR2 SYGVKD. This CDR3 has 15 residues. CDR3 loop: CAISEGLASVNEQFF. As DNA, the CDR3 is TGTGCCATCAGTGAGGGGCTAGCCTCGGTCAATGAGCAGTTCTTC.

This clonotype was recorded a few times. The J gene is TRBJ2-7, the V gene TRBV29-1; a possible D gene is TRBD2 (5 bases). V gave up 2 bases and J gave up 5 bases, with 13 bases separating them. This CDR3 spans 13 amino acids. The germline CDR1 and CDR2 sequences are SQVTM and ANQGSEA. CDR3 sequence: CSVELQTRDEQYF. CDR3 coding DNA: TGCAGCGTTGAACTCCAAACGCGGGACGAGCAGTACTTC.

The J gene is TRBJ2-5, the V gene TRBV9, with TRBD1 identical over 7 bases. Trimming at V came to 6 bases and at J to 5 bases, leaving 10 bases not matched to a gene. Germline V CDR1 and CDR2: SGDLS, YYNGEE. The CDR3 runs 14 residues. This CDR3 is CASIDRDHRETQYF. CDR3 in DNA: TGTGCCAGCATAGACAGGGACCACCGGGAGACCCAGTACTTC. Supplemented by reference TRBV9 and TRBJ2-5, the full variable domain reads DSGVTQTPKHLITATGQRVTLRCSPRSGDLSVYWYQQSLDQGLQFLIQYYNGEERAKGNILERFSAQQFPDLHSELNLSSLELGDSALYFCASIDRDHRETQYFGPGTRLLVL.

This clonotype was detected a few times. The V and J genes are TRBV10-3 and TRBJ2-7; maybe TRBD1 (6 bases). Trimming stripped 3 bases from V and 7 bases from J, with 19 bases between. CDR3 length: 15 residues. Germline V gene sequence: CDR1 ENHRY, CDR2 SYGVKD. The CDR3 bases are TGTGCCATCAGTGACCCAACAGGGCTAGGGGGTGAGCAGTACTTC. This gives the protein CAISDPTGLGGEQYF.

The rearrangement joins TRBV29-1 to TRBJ2-3; D gene uncertain. The V gene lost 0 bases and the J gene lost 0 bases, with 10 bases spanning the gap. This CDR3 has 15 residues. Germline assignment: CDR1 SQVTM and CDR2 ANQGSEA. The CDR3 reads CSVEDLGTSTDTQYF. As DNA, the CDR3 is TGCAGCGTTGAAGATCTGGGTACTAGCACAGATACGCAGTATTTT.

This chain connects TRBV12-3 or TRBV12-4 to TRBJ2-1; 12 nucleotides match TRBD2. The CDR3 has 17 amino acids. With V trimmed by 3 bases and J by 7 bases, 10 bases remained unmatched. CDR3 sequence: CASSLAPTSGSKNEQFF. The DNA of the CDR3 is TGTGCCAGCAGTTTGGCCCCGACTAGCGGGAGCAAGAATGAGCAGTTCTTC.

This chain joins TRBV7-9 and TRBJ2-3, with D hard to call. With 1 base removed from V and 2 bases from J, the gap between germline ends came to 13 bases. The CDR3 has 16 residues. CDR1 SEHNR and CDR2 FQNEAQ come from the germline V gene (reference sequence). CDR3 amino acids: CASSLEFDRNTDTQYF. CDR3 coding DNA: TGTGCCAGCAGCTTAGAGTTCGACCGGAACACAGATACGCAGTATTTT.

Concerning this clonotype: A read error is possible here, since a much larger clone lies one base away. The chain couples TRBV29-1 to TRBJ2-7; D not resolved. The CDR3 sequence is 11 residues long. Germline lookup yields CDR1 SQVTM and CDR2 ANQGSEA. V was trimmed by 7 bases and J by 0 bases, leaving 7 bases between them. CDR3 in amino acids: CSAEDSYEQYF. In DNA form, the CDR3 reads TGCAGCGCGGAAGACTCCTACGAGCAGTACTTC.

The rearrangement links TRBV28 to TRBJ2-4; 8 bases match TRBD1. V shed 4 bases and J 0 bases; nucleotides not matched to a gene: 5. The CDR3 covers 16 residues. Germline V gives CDR1 MDHEN, CDR2 SYDVKM. CDR3 nucleotide sequence: TGTGCCAGCAGTTCCAGGGGGCCTACAGCCAAAAACATTCAGTACTTC. This sequence encodes CASSSRGPTAKNIQYF.

The V and J genes are TRBV6-6 and TRBJ1-2, with D perhaps matching TRBD1 (5 bases). Germline CDR1 MNHNY, CDR2 SVGAGI (reference sequence). CDR3 size: 12 residues. The V end lost 2 bases, the J end lost 8 bases, and 9 bases lay between the germline ends. CDR3 amino acids: CASSYGREGYTF. CDR3 DNA: TGTGCCAGCAGTTACGGCAGGGAGGGCTACACCTTC.

This clonotype has more than one count but fewer than ten. This sequence joins TRBV27 and TRBJ2-7; 7 bases are a match to TRBD2. J lost 0 bases, V lost 5 bases, and 10 bases had no gene match. Per germline, CDR1 MNHEY and CDR2 SMNVEV (reference sequence). The CDR3 is made up of 16 amino acids. The CDR3 protein is CASSPSVGTNSYEQYF. CDR3 nucleotides: TGTGCCAGCAGTCCCTCAGTCGGGACTAACTCCTACGAGCAGTACTTC.

This clonotype occurred a few times. The rearrangement uses TRBV12-3 or TRBV12-4 and TRBJ2-5; 8 bases match TRBD2. This CDR3 region has 15 residues. After removal of 4 bases from V and 2 bases from J, the junction contained 6 bases not matched to a gene. CDR3 loop: CASSWPAGEQETQYF. The CDR3 nucleotides are TGTGCCAGCAGTTGGCCAGCGGGAGAACAAGAGACCCAGTACTTC.

The V call is TRBV6-2 or TRBV6-3, the J call TRBJ2-1; D remains ambiguous. The CDR3 length is 13 residues. Germline V gene lookup returns CDR1 MNHEY and CDR2 SVGEGT. V was cut by 4 bases and J by 4 bases, with 8 bases left in between. CDR3 sequence (DNA): TGTGCCAGCAGTTTCCAGGATTACAATGAGCAGTTCTTC. Translation gives CASSFQDYNEQFF.

This clonotype was seen ten or more times. The chain couples TRBV20-1 to TRBJ2-4, with D perhaps given as TRBD1 or TRBD2 (7 bases each). CDR3 size: 18 residues. Germline loops: CDR1 DFQATT, CDR2 SNEGSKA (reference sequence). With 7 bases removed from V and 5 bases from J, the gap between germline ends came to 30 bases. The DNA of the CDR3 is TGCAGTGTTACTGGGAGGGGGCGCCGAACGCGGTCAGAAAACATTCAGTACTTC. This codes for CSVTGRGRRTRSENIQYF.

V gene TRBV27 combines with J gene TRBJ2-1; no reliable D call. The CDR3 totals 14 residues. The ends were cut back, 3 bases at V and 0 bases at J, with 6 bases in the middle. The germline V gene encodes CDR1 MNHEY and CDR2 SMNVEV (reference sequence). CDR3 sequence (DNA): TGTGCCAGCAGTTTTGCTAGCTCCTACAATGAGCAGTTCTTC. This translates into CASSFASSYNEQFF.

This clonotype was detected only once. This chain connects TRBV6-5 to TRBJ1-5; 10 nucleotides align to TRBD1. The J segment lost 7 bases and the V segment lost 5 bases, leaving 11 bases of the junction unmatched. The CDR3 is 16 residues long. Looked up from germline, CDR1 is MNHEY and CDR2 is SVGAGI. In DNA form, the CDR3 reads TGTGCCAGCAGTCCCGGGACAGGGGATGGGCACCAGCCCCAGCATTTT. Translating gives CASSPGTGDGHQPQHF.

The chain is built from TRBV27 and TRBJ1-6, with D tentatively TRBD1 (6 bases). This CDR3 contains 15 residues. Trimming cost V 4 bases and J 10 bases, with 17 bases left between them. CDR1 and CDR2 (germline): MNHEY, SMNVEV (reference sequence). CDR3 sequence reads: CASSSQGSSLSPLHF. DNA for the CDR3: TGTGCCAGCAGTTCCCAGGGGTCCTCTCTCTCACCCCTCCACTTT.

This clonotype was seen once. The chain employs TRBV19 and TRBJ2-1; 9 bases are a match to TRBD2. V lost 1 base, J lost 2 bases, and 6 bases stayed unmatched. CDR1 and CDR2 (germline): LNHDA, SQIVND (reference sequence). The CDR3 is made up of 17 amino acids. CDR3 region: CASSIVLAGIPYNEQFF. CDR3 DNA sequence: TGTGCCAGTAGTATAGTCCTAGCGGGAATCCCCTACAATGAGCAGTTCTTC.

This clonotype was seen only a few times. The chain links TRBV3-1 to TRBJ2-7; 11 positions agree with TRBD1. The CDR3 has 15 amino acids. Per the germline V gene, CDR1 is LGHDT and CDR2 is YNNKEL (reference sequence). V shed 3 bases, J shed 3 bases, and the junction held 4 bases outside the gene matches. The CDR3 here is CASSQGQGVLYEQYF. Here the CDR3 DNA reads TGTGCCAGCAGCCAGGGACAGGGGGTCCTCTACGAGCAGTACTTC.

A few counts support this clonotype. The chain recombines TRBV12-3 or TRBV12-4 with TRBJ2-3; 7 bases map to TRBD1. CDR3 length: 14 amino acids. V shed 6 bases, J shed 4 bases, and the junction held 7 bases outside the gene matches. CDR3 protein: CASRRQGPADTQYF. CDR3 DNA: TGTGCCAGCAGGCGACAGGGTCCGGCAGATACGCAGTATTTT.

This chain connects TRBV12-3 or TRBV12-4 to TRBJ2-3; TRBD2 might be the D (5 bases). With 3 bases removed from V and 1 base from J, the gap between germline ends came to 17 bases. CDR3 length: 17 amino acids. The CDR3, as DNA: TGTGCCAGCAGTTTCTCCCTACTAGAGGCCGGCACAGATACGCAGTATTTT. This encodes CASSFSLLEAGTDTQYF.

This clonotype was detected only a few times. CDR3 loop: CATSDFGPGGFQQYF. The CDR3 DNA is TGTGCCACCAGTGATTTCGGTCCCGGGGGTTTTCAGCAGTACTTC. V and J are TRBV24-1 and TRBJ2-7; possibly TRBD2 for D (6 bases). The V and J ends lost 1 base and 8 bases respectively, with 17 bases between them. The CDR3 is 15 residues long. In germline, CDR1 is KGHDR, CDR2 SFDVKD.

The chain is built from TRBV7-9 and TRBJ2-4; no reliable D call. Germline lookup yields CDR1 SEHNR and CDR2 FQNEAQ (reference sequence). The CDR3 contains 17 residues. Trimming took 0 bases from V and 2 from J, leaving 14 bases between them. The CDR3 region has the DNA TGTGCCAGCAGCTTAGCCCCCGGGTCCCCAACCAAAAACATTCAGTACTTC. It translates to CASSLAPGSPTKNIQYF.

The V and J genes are TRBV24-1 and TRBJ2-7, with 10 bases identical to TRBD1. Trimming took 4 bases from V and 0 from J; bases not matched to a gene: 2. Germline V gene lookup returns CDR1 KGHDR and CDR2 SFDVKD. This CDR3 is built from 15 residues. This CDR3 reads CATSDRTGGSYEQYF. In nucleotides, the CDR3 is TGTGCCACCAGTGACAGGACAGGGGGCTCCTACGAGCAGTACTTC.

The V call is TRBV5-1, the J call TRBJ2-7, with D perhaps matching TRBD1 or TRBD2 (5 bases each). Trimming stripped 3 bases from V and 0 bases from J, with 10 bases between. The CDR3 spans 14 residues. Germline V CDR1 and CDR2: SGHRS, YFSETQ. The CDR3 DNA reads as TGCGCCAGCAGCTGGGACCCGACCTCCTACGAGCAGTACTTC. Amino acids: CASSWDPTSYEQYF.

The genes are TRBV28 and TRBJ2-1; 8 positions match TRBD1. Germline assignment: CDR1 MDHEN and CDR2 SYDVKM. The CDR3 extends over 15 amino acids. V lost 4 bases to trimming and J lost 5 bases; unmatched junction nucleotides: 7. This CDR3 reads CASSSRDRINNEQFF. DNA for the CDR3: TGTGCCAGCAGTTCCCGGGACAGGATAAACAATGAGCAGTTCTTC.